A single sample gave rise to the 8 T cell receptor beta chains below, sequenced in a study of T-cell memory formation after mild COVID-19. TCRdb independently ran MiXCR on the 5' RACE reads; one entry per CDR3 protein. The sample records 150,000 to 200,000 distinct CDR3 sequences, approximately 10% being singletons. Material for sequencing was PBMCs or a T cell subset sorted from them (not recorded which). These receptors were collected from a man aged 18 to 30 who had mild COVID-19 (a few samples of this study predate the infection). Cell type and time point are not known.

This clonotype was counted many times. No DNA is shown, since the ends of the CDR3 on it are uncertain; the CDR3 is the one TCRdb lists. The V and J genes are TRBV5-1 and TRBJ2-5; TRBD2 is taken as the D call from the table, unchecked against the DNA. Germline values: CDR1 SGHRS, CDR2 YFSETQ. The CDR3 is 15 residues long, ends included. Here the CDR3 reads CASILVAGKEETQYF.

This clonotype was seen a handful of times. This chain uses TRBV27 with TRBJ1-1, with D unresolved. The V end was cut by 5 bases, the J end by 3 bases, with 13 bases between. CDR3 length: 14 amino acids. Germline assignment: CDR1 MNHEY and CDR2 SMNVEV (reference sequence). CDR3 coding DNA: TGTGCCAGCAGTGCCTATCGCAGCTACACTGAAGCTTTCTTT. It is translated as CASSAYRSYTEAFF.

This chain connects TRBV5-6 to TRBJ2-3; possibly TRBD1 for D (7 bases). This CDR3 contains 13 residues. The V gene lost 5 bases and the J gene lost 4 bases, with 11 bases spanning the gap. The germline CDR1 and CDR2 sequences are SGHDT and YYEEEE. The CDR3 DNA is TGTGCCAGCAGGGAGGGGGCCGCAGATACGCAGTATTTT. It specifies CASREGAADTQYF. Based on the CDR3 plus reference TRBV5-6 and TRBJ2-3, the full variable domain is DAGVTQSPTHLIKTRGQQVTLRCSPKSGHDTVSWYQQALGQGPQFIFQYYEEEERQRGNFPDRFSGHQFPNYSSELNVNALLLGDSALYLCASREGAADTQYFGPGTRLTVL.

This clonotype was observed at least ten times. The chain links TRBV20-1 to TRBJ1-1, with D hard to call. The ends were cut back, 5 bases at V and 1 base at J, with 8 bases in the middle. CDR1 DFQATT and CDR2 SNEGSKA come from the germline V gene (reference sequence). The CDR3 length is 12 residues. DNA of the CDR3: TGCAGTGCTCTCGGCGGGAACACTGAAGCTTTCTTT. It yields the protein CSALGGNTEAFF.

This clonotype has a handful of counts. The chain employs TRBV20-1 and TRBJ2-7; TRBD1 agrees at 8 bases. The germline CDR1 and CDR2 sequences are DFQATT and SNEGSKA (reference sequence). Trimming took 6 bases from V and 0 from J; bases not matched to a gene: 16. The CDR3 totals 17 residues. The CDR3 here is CSATGGQGRRGSYEQYV. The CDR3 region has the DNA TGCAGTGCCACAGGAGGACAGGGCCGAAGAGGCTCCTACGAGCAGTACGTC.

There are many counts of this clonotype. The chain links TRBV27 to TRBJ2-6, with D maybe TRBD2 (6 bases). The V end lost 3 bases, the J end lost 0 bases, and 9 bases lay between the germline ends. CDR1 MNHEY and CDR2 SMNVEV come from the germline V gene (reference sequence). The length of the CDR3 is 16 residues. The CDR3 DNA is TGTGCCAGCAGTTTGGGACTGTACTCTGGGGCCAACGTCCTGACTTTC. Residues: CASSLGLYSGANVLTF.

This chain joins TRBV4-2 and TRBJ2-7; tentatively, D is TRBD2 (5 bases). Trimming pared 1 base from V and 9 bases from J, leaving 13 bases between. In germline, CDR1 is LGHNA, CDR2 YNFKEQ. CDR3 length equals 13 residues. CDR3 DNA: TGTGCCAGCAGCCAAGGGACTTGGCCCGGGCAGTACTTC. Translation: CASSQGTWPGQYF.

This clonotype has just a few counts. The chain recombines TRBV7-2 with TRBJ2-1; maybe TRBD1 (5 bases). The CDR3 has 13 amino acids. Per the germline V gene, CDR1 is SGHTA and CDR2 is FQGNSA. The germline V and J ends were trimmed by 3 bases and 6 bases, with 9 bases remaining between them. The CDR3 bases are TGTGCCAGCAGCTTGACCAGGGCCAATGAGCAGTTCTTC. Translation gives CASSLTRANEQFF.